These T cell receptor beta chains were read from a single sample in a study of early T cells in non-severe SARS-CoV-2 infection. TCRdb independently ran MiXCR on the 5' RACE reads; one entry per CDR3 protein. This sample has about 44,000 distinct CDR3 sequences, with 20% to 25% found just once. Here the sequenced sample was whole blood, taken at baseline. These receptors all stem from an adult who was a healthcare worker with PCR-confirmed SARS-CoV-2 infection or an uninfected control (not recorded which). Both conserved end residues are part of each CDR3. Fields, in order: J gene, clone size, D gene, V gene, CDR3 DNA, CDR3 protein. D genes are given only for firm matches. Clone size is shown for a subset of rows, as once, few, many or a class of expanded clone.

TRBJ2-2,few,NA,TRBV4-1,TGCGCCAGCACTGGGTCCGGAGGAGGGAACACCGGGGAGCTGTTTTTT,CASTGSGGGNTGELFF
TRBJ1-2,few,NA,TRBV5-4,TGTGCCAGCAGCTTGGGGGCAGGTGACTATGGCTACACCTTC,CASSLGAGDYGYTF
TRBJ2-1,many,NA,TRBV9,TGTGCCAGCAGCTCAAACTTACAGAGCGAGCAGTTCTTC,CASSSNLQSEQFF
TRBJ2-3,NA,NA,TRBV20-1,TGCAGTGCTAGAGGACCTCCCGGGACCGGTTGGGATACGCAGTATTTT,CSARGPPGTGWDTQYF
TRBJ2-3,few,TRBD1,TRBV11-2,TGTGCCAGCAGCCCAGGACAGGGCCGCACAGATACGCAGTATTTT,CASSPGQGRTDTQYF
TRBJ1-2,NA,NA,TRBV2,TGTGCCAGCAGGACGGTCTATGGCTACACCTTC,CASRTVYGYTF
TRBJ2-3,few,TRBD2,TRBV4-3,TGCGCCAGCAGCCACCGGACTAGCGGGGGCAGAGATACGCAGTATTTT,CASSHRTSGGRDTQYF
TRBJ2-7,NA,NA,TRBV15,TGTGCCACCAGCAGACCCCAAGTTACCTACGAGCAGTACTTC,CATSRPQVTYEQYF
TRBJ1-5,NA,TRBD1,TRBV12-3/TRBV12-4,TGTGCCAGCAGTTTAAAAATTTTGGGACAGGGAAATCAGCCCCAGCATTTT,CASSLKILGQGNQPQHF
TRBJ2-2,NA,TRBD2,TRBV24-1,TGTGCCACCAGTTTCGGGGGGAGCACCGGGGAGCTGTTTTTT,CATSFGGSTGELFF
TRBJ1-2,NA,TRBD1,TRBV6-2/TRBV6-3,TGTGCCAGCAGTTACTGGAGGGACAGTAGAAATGACTATGGCTACACCTTC,CASSYWRDSRNDYGYTF
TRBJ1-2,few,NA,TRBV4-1,TGCGCCAGCAGCCAGGACGGAAGCTATGGCTACACCTTC,CASSQDGSYGYTF
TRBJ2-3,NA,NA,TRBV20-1,TGCAGTGCAACTAGGAAAGATACGCAGTATTTT,CSATRKDTQYF
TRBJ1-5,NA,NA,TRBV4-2,TGTGCCAGCAGCCAAGGTAGCAATCAGCCCCAGCATTTT,CASSQGSNQPQHF
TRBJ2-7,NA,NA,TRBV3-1,TGTGCCAGCAGCCATAGAGGGGGGCATCCGTACGAGCAGTACTTC,CASSHRGGHPYEQYF
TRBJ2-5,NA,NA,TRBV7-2,TGTGCCAGCAGCCCCCGAGGGGCCCCCCAAGAGACCCAGTACTTC,CASSPRGAPQETQYF
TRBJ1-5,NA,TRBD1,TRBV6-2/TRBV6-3,TGTGCCAGCAGATCAGGGGGCGGCCAGCCCCAGCATTTT,CASRSGGGQPQHF
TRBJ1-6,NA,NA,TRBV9,TGTGCCAGCAGCCTAAGAGGGGGTAATTCACCCCTCCACTTT,CASSLRGGNSPLHF
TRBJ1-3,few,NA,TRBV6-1,TGTGCCAGCAGTGCATGGGACCGAGGTCTCTCTGGAAACACCATATATTTT,CASSAWDRGLSGNTIYF
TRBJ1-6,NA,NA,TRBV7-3,TGTGCCAGCAGCTCCGACGGGTATAATTCACCCCTCCACTTT,CASSSDGYNSPLHF
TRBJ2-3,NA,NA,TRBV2,TGTGCCAGCACCCGGTCGAGCACAGATACGCAGTATTTT,CASTRSSTDTQYF
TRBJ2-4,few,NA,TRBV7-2,TGTGCCAGCAGCTCGGGACAACTTCAGTACTTC,CASSSGQLQYF
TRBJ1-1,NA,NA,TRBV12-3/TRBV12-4,TGTGCCAGCAGTCAACAGGGTACTGAAGCTTTCTTT,CASSQQGTEAFF
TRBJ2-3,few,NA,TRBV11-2,TGTGCCAGCAGCTTGCCTGGGACCACAGATACGCAGTATTTT,CASSLPGTTDTQYF
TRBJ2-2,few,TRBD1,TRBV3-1,TGTGCCAGCAGCAGGGGGCGCGACACCGGGGAGCTGTTTTTT,CASSRGRDTGELFF
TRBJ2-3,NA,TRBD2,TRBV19,TGTGCCAGTACCCAGACTAGCGGAGGCACAGATACGCAGTATTTT,CASTQTSGGTDTQYF
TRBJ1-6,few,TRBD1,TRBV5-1,TGCGCCAGCAGCAGCCGGACAGGGTTCAGGGGTTATAATTCACCCCTCCACTTT,CASSSRTGFRGYNSPLHF
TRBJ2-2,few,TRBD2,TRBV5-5,TGTGCCAGCAGCCCCCGGACTAGCGGTAACACCGGGGAGCTGTTTTTT,CASSPRTSGNTGELFF
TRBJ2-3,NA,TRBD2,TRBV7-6,TGTGCCAGCAGCTTAGGAGCCATAGCGGGGGGCGACAATGAAATTCGCACAGATACGCAGTATTTT,CASSLGAIAGGDNEIRTDTQYF
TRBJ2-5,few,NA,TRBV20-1,TGCAGTGCTAATGACAATTTGGAGACCCAGTACTTC,CSANDNLETQYF
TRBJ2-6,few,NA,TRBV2,TGTGCCAGCACACCGCGGTCGGGGGCCAACGTCCTGACTTTC,CASTPRSGANVLTF
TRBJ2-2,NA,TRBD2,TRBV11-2,TGTGCCAGCAGAACTGCAGGAACGGGGGGGCCGGTCGGGGAGCTGTTTTTT,CASRTAGTGGPVGELFF
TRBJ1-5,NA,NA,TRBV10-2,TGCGCCAGCAGTGAGTTGGCCCACACTCAGCCCCAGCATTTT,CASSELAHTQPQHF
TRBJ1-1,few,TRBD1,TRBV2,TGTGCCAGCAGTGGACAGGGCAAGGCTTTCTTT,CASSGQGKAFF
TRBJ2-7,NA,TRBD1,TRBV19,TGTGCCAGTAGTGACGGGACAGGGGGCTACGAGCAGTACTTC,CASSDGTGGYEQYF
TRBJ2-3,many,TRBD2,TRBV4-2,TGTGCCAGCGCGAGGGGCGGGGGGGCCACAGATACGCAGTATTTT,CASARGGGATDTQYF
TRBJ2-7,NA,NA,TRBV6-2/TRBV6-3,TGTGCCAGCAGTAACCCCGCCGGACAAGGATACGAGCAGTACTTC,CASSNPAGQGYEQYF
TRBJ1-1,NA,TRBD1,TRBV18,TGTGCCAGCTCGCTCCAGGGGGAGGGCACTGAAGCTTTCTTT,CASSLQGEGTEAFF
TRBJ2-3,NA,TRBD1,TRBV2,TGTGCCAGCCCGTCCCGGGACAGGGGAACAGATACGCAGTATTTT,CASPSRDRGTDTQYF
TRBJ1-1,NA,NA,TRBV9,TGTGCCAGCAGCGGAGACGGGAACACTGAAGCTTTCTTT,CASSGDGNTEAFF
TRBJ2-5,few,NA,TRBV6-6,TGTGCCAGCAGTACCCTCGAGGGGGGGACGGAGACCCAGTACTTC,CASSTLEGGTETQYF
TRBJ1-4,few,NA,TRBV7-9,TGTGCCAGCAGCTCCATATGGAACACAAATGAAAAACTGTTTTTT,CASSSIWNTNEKLFF
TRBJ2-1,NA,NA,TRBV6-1,TGTGCCAGCAGTGAGCCCGTCTATGAGCAGTTCTTC,CASSEPVYEQFF
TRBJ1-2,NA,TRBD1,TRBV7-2,TGTGCCAGCAGCAGGGGACAGGACTATGGCTACACCTTC,CASSRGQDYGYTF
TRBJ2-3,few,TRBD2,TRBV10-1,TGCGCCACCGCGAGCGGGGGGCGAGATACGCAGTATTTT,CATASGGRDTQYF
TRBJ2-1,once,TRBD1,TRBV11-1,TGTGCCAGCAGCTTAAACAGGGGAACCTACAATGAGCAGTTCTTC,CASSLNRGTYNEQFF
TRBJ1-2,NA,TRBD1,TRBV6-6,TGTGCCGGAAGGGACAGGAACTATGGCTACACCTTC,CAGRDRNYGYTF
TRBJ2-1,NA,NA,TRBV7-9,TGTGCCAGCAGCTTAGAGGGGACTGGTCCCTACAATGAGCAGTTCTTC,CASSLEGTGPYNEQFF
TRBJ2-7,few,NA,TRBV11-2,TGTGCCAGCAGCACCTCGTCGGGGATCGCCTACGAGCAGTACTTC,CASSTSSGIAYEQYF
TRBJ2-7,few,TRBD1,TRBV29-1,TGCAGCGCCGAGGGACAGGAAACTTCCTACGAGCAGTACTTC,CSAEGQETSYEQYF
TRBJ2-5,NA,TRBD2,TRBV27,TGTGCCAGCAGTTTAATCCTAGCGGGGGGTGAGACCCAGTACTTC,CASSLILAGGETQYF
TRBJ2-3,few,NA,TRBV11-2,TGTGCCAGCAGCCTTTTGCGGGGACGCACAGATACGCAGTATTTT,CASSLLRGRTDTQYF
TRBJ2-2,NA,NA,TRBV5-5,TGTGCCAGCAGTTTGGCCCGGGCAGCCAACACCGGGGAGCTGTTTTTT,CASSLARAANTGELFF
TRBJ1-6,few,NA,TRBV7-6,TGTGCTAGCAGCTTAGCGAGATTTTCACCCCTCCACTTT,CASSLARFSPLHF
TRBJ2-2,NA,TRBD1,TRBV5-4,TGTGCCAGCAGCTTGGCGATCCGGGACAGGTCCAAGACCGGGGAGCTGTTTTTT,CASSLAIRDRSKTGELFF
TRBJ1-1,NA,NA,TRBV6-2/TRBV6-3,TGTGCCAGCACCCTATTCGGCCAGTTGAACACTGAAGCTTTCTTT,CASTLFGQLNTEAFF
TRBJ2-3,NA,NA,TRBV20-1,TGCAGTGCTAGCCGCAGCCTAAATACGCAGTATTTT,CSASRSLNTQYF
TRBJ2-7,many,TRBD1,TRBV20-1,TGCAGTGCCCAAGACAGGGATCTCTACGAGCAGTACTTC,CSAQDRDLYEQYF
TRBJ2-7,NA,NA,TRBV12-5,TGTGCTAGTGGTCTCGGACACACCACGACCTACGAGCAGTACTTC,CASGLGHTTTYEQYF